The source of this T cell receptor (beta chain) is a study of T-cell memory formation after mild COVID-19. The CDR3 is 13 amino acids. Germline assignment: CDR1 SQVTM and CDR2 ANQGSEA. The junction had 6 bases not matched to a gene; V was cut back by 7 bases and J by 8 bases. With regard to this clonotype: The target antigen is unknown.

One entry per CDR3 protein, called by TCRdb with MiXCR from the 5' RACE reads. This table has under 600,000 distinct CDR3 sequences, approximately 21% appearing once. The study's findings and limits: Chiefly within CM and EM were the contracting CD4+ clones; CD8+ ones were within EMRA.

The TCR sequence derives from an adult woman who had mild COVID-19 (a few samples of this study predate the infection). Cell type and time point are not known. V and J are TRBV29-1 and TRBJ1-4; 11 positions match TRBD1. The specimen was PBMCs or a T cell subset sorted from them (not recorded which). The CDR3 sequence: CSAWTGGGEKLFF. CDR3 in DNA: TGCAGCGCCTGGACAGGGGGCGGAGAAAAACTGTTTTTT.